This passage covers 8 T cell receptor beta chains from one sample sequenced in a study of blood T cell repertoires in COVID-19. This table comes from immunoSEQ multiplex PCR, and its TCRdb copy is limited to in-frame clones, with some not included. The repertoire holds about 170,000 clones, around 82% seen once, with roughly 18% in the top ten. Sample: peripheral blood. These receptors were collected from a woman between 65 and 79 years old who had recovered from COVID-19.

The chain combines TRBV28 with TRBJ1-5; tentative D call: TRBD1 (6 bases). This CDR3 is built from 14 residues. Germline V gene lookup returns CDR1 MDHEN and CDR2 SYDVKM. V dropped 5 bases and J dropped 6 bases, with 14 bases sitting between them. The CDR3 coding sequence is TGTGCCAGCAGTCCGGGGGGGGCTGGTCAGCCCCAGCATTTT. Translated, it gives CASSPGGAGQPQHF.

DNA of the CDR3: TGTGCCAGCAGTGCTGGACAGCCTGTTTTGGCCTACGAGCAGTACTTC. It specifies CASSAGQPVLAYEQYF. V is TRBV6-1 and J is TRBJ2-7; TRBD1 might be the D (6 bases). The germline V gene encodes CDR1 MNHNS and CDR2 SASEGT. The ends were cut back, 4 bases at V and 2 bases at J, with 18 bases in the middle. This CDR3 region has 16 residues.

The chain joins TRBV27 to TRBJ2-3, with D unclear. The V and J ends lost 3 bases and 2 bases respectively, with 15 bases between them. The CDR3 extends over 16 amino acids. The germline CDR1 and CDR2 sequences are MNHEY and SMNVEV (reference sequence). CDR3 bases: TGTGCCAGCAGTTTCCACCCCGTCCCAGTCACAGATACGCAGTATTTT. Amino acid sequence: CASSFHPVPVTDTQYF.

The chain carries TRBV19 and TRBJ1-1, with 7 bases matching TRBD1. CDR1 and CDR2 (germline): LNHDA, SQIVND (reference sequence). The V segment lost 7 bases and the J segment 1 base; nucleotides outside the gene matches: 9. CDR3 length equals 15 residues. CDR3 bases: TGTGCCAGTACCCCGTATGGGACAGAGAACACTGAAGCTTTCTTT. Protein: CASTPYGTENTEAFF.

This clone has just a few counts. The chain employs TRBV7-9 and TRBJ1-6, with 11 positions matching TRBD1. Per germline, CDR1 SEHNR and CDR2 FQNEAQ (reference sequence). The J segment lost 7 bases and the V segment lost 0 bases, leaving 5 bases of the junction unmatched. CDR3 length: 17 amino acids. CDR3 bases: TGTGCCAGCAGCTTAGCCGGACAGGGGGCTTGGAATTCACCCCTCCACTTT. It yields the protein CASSLAGQGAWNSPLHF.

The chain couples TRBV6-5 to TRBJ2-3, with 8 bases fitting TRBD2. This CDR3 region has 16 residues. J was trimmed by 2 bases and V by 0 bases; bases with no gene match: 4. Per germline, CDR1 MNHEY and CDR2 SVGAGI. CDR3 in DNA: TGTGCCAGCAGTTACTCGGCGGGGGGCTTCACAGATACGCAGTATTTT. Protein product: CASSYSAGGFTDTQYF.

CDR3 DNA sequence: TGTGCCAGTAGGGTCGTGGGAGGGCCCCAGCATTTT. Its protein product is CASRVVGGPQHF. V and J are TRBV19 and TRBJ1-5; D is unresolved. Looked up from germline, CDR1 is LNHDA and CDR2 is SQIVND (reference sequence). Between the trimmed V and J ends, which lost 6 bases and 9 bases, there was a span of 12 bases. The CDR3 is 12 residues long. The full variable domain, rest sourced from reference TRBV19 and TRBJ1-5, is DGGITQSPKYLFRKEGQNVTLSCEQNLNHDAMYWYRQDPGQGLRLIYYSQIVNDFQKGDIAEGYSVSREKKESFPLTVTSAQKNPTAFYLCASRVVGGPQHFGDGTRLSIL.

This clone was counted once. This chain joins TRBV2 and TRBJ1-1; TRBD1 matches 9 bases. The CDR3 loop spans 13 amino acids. Trimming at V came to 6 bases and at J to 7 bases, leaving 6 bases not matched to a gene. CDR1 is SNHLY and CDR2 is FYNNEI in the germline V gene. In DNA form, the CDR3 reads TGTGCCAGCAGCCCACAGGGGGCGGGTGAAGCTTTCTTT. Residues: CASSPQGAGEAFF.